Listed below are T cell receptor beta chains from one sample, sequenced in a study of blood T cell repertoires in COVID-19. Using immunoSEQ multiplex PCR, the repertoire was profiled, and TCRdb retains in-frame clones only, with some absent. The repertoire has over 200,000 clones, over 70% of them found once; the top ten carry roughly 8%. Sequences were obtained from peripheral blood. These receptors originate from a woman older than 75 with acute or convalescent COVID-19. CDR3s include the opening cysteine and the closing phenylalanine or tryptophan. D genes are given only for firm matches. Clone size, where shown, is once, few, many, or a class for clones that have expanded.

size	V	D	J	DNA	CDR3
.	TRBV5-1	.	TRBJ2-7	TGCGCCAGCAGCTTCAAGCCGGGGGTGGAGGCTTACGAGCAGTACTTC	CASSFKPGVEAYEQYF
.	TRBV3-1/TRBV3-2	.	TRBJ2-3	TGTGCCAGCAGCCATCAAGGGGCCACAGATACGCAGTATTTT	CASSHQGATDTQYF
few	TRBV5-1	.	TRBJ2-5	TGCGCCAGCTGTCCAGGGGCGATTGGGGAGACCCAGTACTTC	CASCPGAIGETQYF
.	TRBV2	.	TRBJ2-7	TGTGCCAGCAGTGGTCCAGACGGGAGCTACGAGCAGTACTTC	CASSGPDGSYEQYF
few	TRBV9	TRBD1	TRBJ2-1	TGTGCCAGCAGCGGACAGGGTACCTACAATGAGCAGTTCTTC	CASSGQGTYNEQFF
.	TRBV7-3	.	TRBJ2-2	TGTGCCAGCAGCCTTTACAGGGACACCGGGGAGCTGTTTTTT	CASSLYRDTGELFF
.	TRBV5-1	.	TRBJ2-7	TGCGCCAGCAGATTCGCAGGGGCCTACGAGCAGTACTTC	CASRFAGAYEQYF
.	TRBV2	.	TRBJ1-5	TGTGCCAGCAGTGATGACAGTGGTAGCAATCAGCCCCAGCATTTT	CASSDDSGSNQPQHF
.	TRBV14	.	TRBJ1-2	TGTGCCAGCAGCCAAGGGCAGGGGTACGGCTACACCTTC	CASSQGQGYGYTF
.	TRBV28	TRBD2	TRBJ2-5	TGTGCCAGCAGAATTAGCGGGGGCGAGACCCAGTACTTC	CASRISGGETQYF
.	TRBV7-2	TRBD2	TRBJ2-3	TGTGCCAGCAGCTCCATGGCGGCGACTAGCTCGACGCAGTATTTT	CASSSMAATSSTQYF
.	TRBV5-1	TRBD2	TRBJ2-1	TGCGCCAGCAGCTTACTCCCAGCGGGAGCTCCCAATGAGCAGTTCTTC	CASSLLPAGAPNEQFF
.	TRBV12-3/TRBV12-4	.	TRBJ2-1	TGTGCCAGCAGTTTAGGGGTTGGGCGGCAGTTCTTC	CASSLGVGRQFF
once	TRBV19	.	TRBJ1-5	TGTGCCAGTAACCTCGGGAGGGGCGGAAATCAGCCCCAGCATTTT	CASNLGRGGNQPQHF
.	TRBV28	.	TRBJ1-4	TGTGCCAGCAGTCCCCGAGGGGGGGGGTCTGATGAAAAACTGTTTTTT	CASSPRGGGSDEKLFF
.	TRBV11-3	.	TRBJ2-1	TGTGCCAGCAGCTTTGGGGGGGCCTCTTACAATGAGCAGTTCTTC	CASSFGGASYNEQFF
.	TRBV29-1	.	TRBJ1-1	TGCAGCGTTGGACCGGGGAACACTGAAGCTTTCTTT	CSVGPGNTEAFF
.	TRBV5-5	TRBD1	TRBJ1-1	TGTGCCAGCAGCTTCCACAGGGGAGGGAACACTGAAGCTTTCTTT	CASSFHRGGNTEAFF
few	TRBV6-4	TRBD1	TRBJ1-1	TGTGCCAGCAGGGAACAGGGGGCATCGGACACTGAAGCTTTCTTT	CASREQGASDTEAFF
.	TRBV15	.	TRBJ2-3	TGTGCCACCAGCAGAGACAGGGGAGTTGCAGATACGCAGTATTTT	CATSRDRGVADTQYF
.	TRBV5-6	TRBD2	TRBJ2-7	TGTGCCAGCAGCCGATCCCTCTTTCGGGGGGGATACGAGCAGTACTTC	CASSRSLFRGGYEQYF
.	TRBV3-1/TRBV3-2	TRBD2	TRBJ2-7	TGTGCCAGCAGCCAAGGTCGGCCTAGCGGGATCTTTCCCTACGAGCAGTACTTC	CASSQGRPSGIFPYEQYF
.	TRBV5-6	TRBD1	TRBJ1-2	TGTGCCAGCAGCTGGGGACAGTCCATATATGGCTACACCTTC	CASSWGQSIYGYTF
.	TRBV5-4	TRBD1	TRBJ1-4	TGTGCCAGCAGCTCCGACAGGGGCGTTACAACTAATGAAAAACTGTTTTTT	CASSSDRGVTTNEKLFF
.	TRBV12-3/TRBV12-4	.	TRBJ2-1	TGTGCCAGCAGTTTTGGGAGTTACAATGAGCAGTTCTTC	CASSFGSYNEQFF
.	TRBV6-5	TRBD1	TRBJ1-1	TGTGCCAGCAACCGACAGGGTAACACTGAAGCTTTCTTT	CASNRQGNTEAFF
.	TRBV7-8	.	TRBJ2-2	TGTGCCAGCAGCTTAGTCCTGGCGGGGCGGACGCGCCTGGTCGGGGAGCTGTTTTTT	CASSLVLAGRTRLVGELFF